The sequence of this T cell receptor beta chain was determined in a study of cytomegalovirus exposure and HLA in healthy donors. Amplification used 60 Vbeta primers and 13 Jbeta primers. Libraries were prepared by immunoSEQ multiplex PCR; TCRdb keeps only in-frame clonotypes and omits some of them. This sample carries under 200,000 clones, 68% of them seen once, and the ten largest clones take about 1.3%. V dropped 9 bases and J dropped 4; count of bases not matched to a gene: 10. Germline lookup yields CDR1 SNHLY and CDR2 FYNNEI. The CDR3 length is 14 residues. Sequencing input: PBMCs. The rearrangement joins TRBV2 to TRBJ1-2; 8 nucleotides agree with TRBD1. The source is a man aged 45-65 years in good health and CMV-seronegative. The CDR3 sequence: CASSTGGTGYGYTF. CDR3 in DNA: TGTGCCAGTTCCACAGGGGGGACTGGCTATGGCTACACCTTC.